This TCR beta chain was sequenced for a study of cytomegalovirus exposure and HLA in healthy donors. The study, taken as a whole, reports: Clonal expansion was found to be greater in HLA-associated TCR beta chains than in equally common others in a later analysis. The records held CMV serostatus as the only immune exposure information.

Researchers ran the PCR with 60 Vbeta and 13 Jbeta primers. The repertoire was sequenced with immunoSEQ multiplex PCR; TCRdb's copy has only in-frame clones and lacks some. With some 110,000 clones in the sample, the ten largest clones hold more than 0.8%. On this clone itself: The antigen remains undetermined.

The source of this sequence is a man aged 18 to 29 in good health and CMV-seronegative. Source material: PBMCs.

DNA for the CDR3: TGTGCCAGCAGCGGACACGCCTACGAGCAGTACTTC. Translating it yields CASSGHAYEQYF. This chain connects TRBV11-2 to TRBJ2-7, with D possibly matching TRBD1 (5 bases). Germline values: CDR1 SGHAT, CDR2 FQNNGV. CDR3 size: 12 residues. Trimming removed 5 bases at V and 2 bases at J, with 7 bases between.